This T cell receptor beta chain derives from a study of blood T cells in healthy people across ages. Study observations and caveats: Estimated diversity that came from one million T cells was considered an underestimate.

Primed by a sample-barcoded 5' primer and a J-beta primer mix, a second PCR proceeded for roughly 7 to 11 cycles. TCRdb ran MiXCR on the 5' RACE reads and lists one entry per CDR3 protein. In the table there are about 1,400,000 distinct CDR3 sequences, around 55% of which are singletons. As concerns this clonotype: Its cognate antigen is unknown.

This CDR3 contains 13 residues. The V and J ends lost 3 bases and 0 bases respectively, with 6 bases between them. The V gene's germline CDR1 is DFQATT and CDR2 SNEGSKA (reference sequence). The clonotype originates from a man between 18 and 35 years old in good health. The chain uses TRBV20-1 and TRBJ2-1, with unresolved D. The sequenced sample was blood. The CDR3: CSASNYSYNEQFF. For the CDR3, the DNA is TGCAGTGCTAGCAACTACTCCTACAATGAGCAGTTCTTC.